This T cell receptor beta chain was sequenced during a study of cytomegalovirus exposure and HLA in healthy donors. Study-level information: Genetic ancestry analysis placed about 80% of the 400 or so donors that were genotyped in the Caucasian-associated cluster.

Notes on this clone: Other DNA sequences in the sample encode the same CDR3.

Primers included in the PCR were 60 Vbeta and 13 Jbeta primers. Generated by immunoSEQ multiplex PCR, the TCRdb table keeps only in-frame clones and is missing some. The table lists 200,000 to 300,000 clones, approximately 78% of them singletons. Trimming took off 6 bases at V and 4 bases at J, with 13 bases between the two ends. The CDR3 has 14 amino acids. Germline values: CDR1 MNHEY, CDR2 SVGAGI. The chain employs TRBV6-5 and TRBJ1-5, with a possible D match to TRBD1 (6 bases). Material: PBMCs. This receptor was identified in a boy aged 10-17 years in good health and CMV-seronegative. The CDR3 DNA follows: TGTGCCAGCAGGGACAGTTATAGTAATCAGCCCCAGCATTTT. Translated, it gives CASRDSYSNQPQHF.